What follows are 14 T cell receptor beta chains derived from one specimen sequenced in a study of regulatory T cells in long-lasting Graves disease. As to time point: persistent/refractory GD, antithyroid drugs over 5 years with positive TRAb. PBMC RNA served as the TCR library source. Relying on iRepertoire HTBI primers and Arm-PCR of CDR3 regions, the team built TCR beta libraries. TCRdb reanalysed the multiplex PCR reads using MiXCR and keeps one entry per CDR3 protein. This table has around 400,000 distinct CDR3 sequences, roughly 21% appearing once. Material: peripheral blood mononuclear cells (PBMCs), obtained when the disease was refractory, from a patient treated with antithyroid drugs. These receptor sequences come from a female donor with Graves disease.

About this clonotype: With a much larger clone just one base away, this may be a read error. The chain links TRBV12-3 or TRBV12-4 to TRBJ1-1; TRBD1 matches 9 bases. There are 14 residues in the CDR3. Unmatched junction bases numbered 9, after V lost 11 bases and J lost 2 bases. CDR3 loop: CAVAMGQGNTEAFF. The CDR3 DNA is TGTGCCGTAGCGATGGGACAGGGAAACACTGAAGCTTTCTTT.

Turning to this clonotype: A single base separates this from a much larger clone, so it may be a read error. The V call is TRBV7-9, the J call TRBJ1-1; 7 nucleotides align to TRBD1. CDR1 is SEHNR and CDR2 is FQNEAQ in the germline V gene (reference sequence). Unmatched junction bases numbered 1, after V lost 1 base and J lost 8 bases. The length of the CDR3 is 12 residues. CDR3 sequence (DNA): TGTGCCAGCAGCTTAGAGGACAGGGAAGCTTTCTTT. Encoded protein: CASSLEDREAFF.

This clonotype was counted only a few times. V usage is TRBV14 and J usage is TRBJ1-4; no definite D call. This CDR3 has 17 residues. Germline CDR1 SGHDN, CDR2 FVKESK. The V end lost 6 bases, the J end lost 4 bases, and 21 bases lay between the germline ends. This CDR3 is CASSLSPRKGSNEKLFF. The CDR3 coding sequence is TGTGCCAGCAGTCTAAGCCCCCGGAAGGGCAGTAATGAAAAACTGTTTTTT. The full variable domain, its missing parts supplied by reference TRBV14 and TRBJ1-4, is EAGVTQFPSHSVIEKGQTVTLRCDPISGHDNLYWYRRVMGKEIKFLLHFVKESKQDESGMPNNRFLAERTGGTYSTLKVQPAELEDSGVYFCASSLSPRKGSNEKLFFGSGTQLSVL.

The table lists this clonotype with many counts. V gene TRBV28 combines with J gene TRBJ1-6, with D tentatively TRBD1 (5 bases). V was trimmed by 7 bases and J by 9 bases, leaving 13 bases between them. The CDR3 is 13 amino acids. CDR1 and CDR2 from the germline V gene are MDHEN and SYDVKM. This CDR3 reads CASNQGLSSPLHF. The DNA of the CDR3 is TGTGCCAGCAATCAGGGATTATCTTCACCCCTCCACTTT.

This clonotype showed up just once. The V and J genes are TRBV30 and TRBJ1-1; no clear D gene. With 3 bases removed from V and 0 bases from J, the gap between germline ends came to 5 bases. Germline V gene lookup returns CDR1 GTSNPN and CDR2 SVGIG (reference sequence). The CDR3 loop spans 12 amino acids. CDR3 nucleotides: TGTGCCTGGAGGGACGTGAACACTGAAGCTTTCTTT. Translating gives CAWRDVNTEAFF.

This clonotype was recorded a few times. The rearrangement uses TRBV19 and TRBJ2-7; no clear D gene. The CDR3 runs to 16 residues. Trimming stripped 2 bases from V and 5 bases from J, with 19 bases between. Per the germline V gene, CDR1 is LNHDA and CDR2 is SQIVND (reference sequence). The CDR3 DNA is TGTGCCAGTAGTATATTCTCGGATACTCGAGTAAACGAGCAGTACTTC. It encodes CASSIFSDTRVNEQYF.

There are a few counts of this clonotype. The chain uses TRBV30 and TRBJ1-5; D is unclear. Germline V gene lookup returns CDR1 GTSNPN and CDR2 SVGIG (reference sequence). V was clipped by 4 bases and J by 4 bases, with 5 bases between them. The CDR3 consists of 11 residues. Here the CDR3 DNA reads TGTGCCTGGAACTTTAATCAGCCCCAGCATTTT. It encodes CAWNFNQPQHF.

The sample holds many counts of this clonotype. At one boundary the junction diverges from the germline segment, which might be a read error. The chain employs TRBV28 and TRBJ2-7, with unresolved D. Germline V gene lookup returns CDR1 MDHEN and CDR2 SYDVKM. CDR3 size: 13 residues. In DNA form, the CDR3 reads TGCGCCAGCAGGACGGCTAGCTCCTACGAGCAGTACTTC. Amino acid sequence: CASRTASSYEQYF.

This clonotype was recorded a few times. At one of its ends the junction is not consistent with the germline gene, which may arise from a read error. This chain links TRBV20-1 with TRBJ1-4, with D unclear. CDR1 is DFQATT and CDR2 is SNEGSKA in the germline V gene (reference sequence). The CDR3 loop spans 12 amino acids. The CDR3 region is CSARRSNEKLFF. CDR3 nucleotides: TGCAGTGCTAGGAGATCTAACGAAAAACTGTTTTTT.

This clonotype was detected ten times or more. The chain recombines TRBV12-3 or TRBV12-4 with TRBJ2-7; 10 bases match TRBD2. Unmatched junction bases numbered 5, after V lost 6 bases and J lost 0 bases. CDR3 length: 15 residues. CDR3 coding DNA: TGTGCCAGCAGCCCTAGCGGGGGCGGCTCCTACGAGCAGTACTTC. Encoded protein: CASSPSGGGSYEQYF.

The table lists this clonotype with many counts. The chain recombines TRBV29-1 with TRBJ2-5; 8 nucleotides agree with TRBD1. The length of the CDR3 is 15 residues. CDR1 is SQVTM and CDR2 is ANQGSEA in the germline V gene. J was trimmed by 1 base and V by 4 bases; bases with no gene match: 8. This CDR3 reads CSVGPMTGAQETQYF. CDR3 in DNA: TGCAGCGTTGGCCCCATGACAGGGGCCCAAGAGACCCAGTACTTC. Full variable domain (remainder filled in from reference TRBV29-1 and TRBJ2-5): SAVISQKPSRDICQRGTSLTIQCQVDSQVTMMFWYRQQPGQSLTLIATANQGSEATYESGFVIDKFPISRPNLTFSTLTVSNMSPEDSSIYLCSVGPMTGAQETQYFGPGTRLLVL.

There are a few counts of this clonotype. This chain links TRBV20-1 with TRBJ2-7, with TRBD2 as a possible D gene (7 bases). The CDR3 consists of 13 residues. V was trimmed by 6 bases and J by 3 bases, leaving 15 bases between them. CDR1 and CDR2 from the germline V gene are DFQATT and SNEGSKA (reference sequence). CDR3 region: CSAPSGGYYEQYF. In nucleotides, the CDR3 is TGCAGTGCCCCCTCGGGGGGCTACTACGAGCAGTACTTC.

Note on this clonotype: A read error is possible here, since a much larger clone lies one base away. J is TRBJ2-5 and V is TRBV6-2 or TRBV6-3, with unresolved D. The CDR3 covers 17 residues. CDR1 MNHEY and CDR2 SVGEGT come from the germline V gene. The CDR3 DNA follows: TGTGCCAGCAGTGAAGAGAGATTGACGGCGCTCCAAGAGACCCGGTACTTC. Protein: CASSEERLTALQETRYF.

Ten or more counts support this clonotype. CDR3 amino acids: CASSVGSWQFAGELFF. DNA of the CDR3: TGTGCCAGCAGTGTCGGTTCGTGGCAGTTTGCCGGGGAGCTGTTTTTT. The chain combines TRBV2 with TRBJ2-2; D remains ambiguous. The CDR3 covers 16 residues. Trimming cost V 4 bases and J 6 bases, with 18 bases left between them. Germline V lookup: CDR1 SNHLY, CDR2 FYNNEI.